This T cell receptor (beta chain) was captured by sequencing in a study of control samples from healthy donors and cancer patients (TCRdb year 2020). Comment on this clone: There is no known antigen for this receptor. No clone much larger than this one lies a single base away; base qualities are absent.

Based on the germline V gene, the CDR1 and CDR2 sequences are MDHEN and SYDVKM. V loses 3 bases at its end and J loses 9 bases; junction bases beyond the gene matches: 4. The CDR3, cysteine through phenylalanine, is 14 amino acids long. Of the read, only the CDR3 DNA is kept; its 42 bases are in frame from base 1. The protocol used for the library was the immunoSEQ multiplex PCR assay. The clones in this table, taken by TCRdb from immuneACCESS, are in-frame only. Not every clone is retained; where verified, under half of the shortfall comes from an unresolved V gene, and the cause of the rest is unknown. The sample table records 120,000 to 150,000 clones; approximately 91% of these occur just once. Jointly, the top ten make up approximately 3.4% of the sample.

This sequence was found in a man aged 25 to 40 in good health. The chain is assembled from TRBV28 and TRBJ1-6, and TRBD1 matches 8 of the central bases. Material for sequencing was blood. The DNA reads TGTGCCAGCAGTTTTGGGACAGGAGGTTCACCCCTCCACTTT. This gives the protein CASSFGTGGSPLHF.